This TCR beta chain came from a study of CD8+CD57+ T cells in acquired aplastic anemia. Genomic DNA was employed as the template in profiling TCR beta VDJ and CDR3. Using its own MiXCR run on the reads, TCRdb lists one record per CDR3 protein. The table shows more than 250,000 distinct CDR3 sequences, with roughly half occurring only once. The sequenced material came from sorted CD4+, CD8+, or CD8+CD57+ T cells (not recorded which) from PBMCs. The receptor was derived from a human donor with severe aplastic anemia or a healthy control (not recorded which).

CDR3 protein: CATSPGGYEQYF. In DNA form, the CDR3 reads TGTGCCACCAGTCCGGGGGGATACGAGCAGTACTTC. The chain couples TRBV24-1 to TRBJ2-7, with 7 bases aligning to TRBD2. V shed 6 bases and J 4 bases; nucleotides not matched to a gene: 2. Germline CDR1 is KGHDR and CDR2 is SFDVKD. The CDR3 is 12 amino acids.